These 14 T cell receptor beta chains were sequenced from one sample in a study of control samples from healthy donors and cancer patients. This table comes from immunoSEQ multiplex PCR, and its TCRdb copy is limited to in-frame clones, with some not included. The table records fewer than 100,000 clones, roughly 90% of them present only once. The sequencing sample was made of blood. Receptor source: a woman aged 45-59 years in good health.

The chain is built from TRBV11-2 and TRBJ1-1; perhaps TRBD1 as D (5 bases). Germline V gene sequence: CDR1 SGHAT, CDR2 FQNNGV. The CDR3 has 13 amino acids. V gave up 3 bases and J gave up 6 bases, with 11 bases separating them. Here the CDR3 DNA reads TGTGCCAGCAGCTTCTGGAGGGGACCTGAAGCTTTCTTT. It translates to CASSFWRGPEAFF.

The rearrangement links TRBV30 to TRBJ1-2; the D gene is possibly TRBD1 (6 bases). V was trimmed by 1 base and J by 11 bases, leaving 20 bases between them. The CDR3 is 14 amino acids. CDR1 is GTSNPN and CDR2 is SVGIG in the germline V gene (reference sequence). CDR3 residues: CAWSDYAPTGPYTF. The CDR3 bases are TGTGCCTGGAGTGATTACGCCCCGACAGGTCCGTACACCTTC. Full variable domain (remainder filled in from reference TRBV30 and TRBJ1-2): SQTIHQWPATLVQPVGSPLSLECTVEGTSNPNLYWYRQAAGRGLQLLFYSVGIGQISSEVPQNLSASRPQDRQFILSSKKLLLSDSGFYLCAWSDYAPTGPYTFGSGTRLTVV.

J is TRBJ2-7 and V is TRBV3-1 (or the pseudogene TRBV3-2); D ambiguous. Looked up from germline, CDR1 is LGHDT and CDR2 is YNNKEL (reference sequence). This CDR3 region has 14 residues. The V and J ends lost 4 bases and 1 base respectively, with 11 bases between them. CDR3 sequence: CASSLPTPSYEQYF. The CDR3 DNA follows: TGTGCCAGCAGCCTACCGACACCTTCCTACGAGCAGTACTTC.

V is TRBV5-1 and J is TRBJ1-1, with unresolved D. V was clipped by 6 bases and J by 7 bases, with 19 bases between them. Germline loops: CDR1 SGHRS, CDR2 YFSETQ. This CDR3 spans 14 amino acids. CDR3 region: CASTRNTGPNEAFF. CDR3 sequence (DNA): TGCGCCAGCACTCGGAATACTGGGCCGAATGAAGCTTTCTTT.

The chain uses TRBV5-1 and TRBJ1-4; D is possibly TRBD1 (5 bases). This CDR3 region has 16 residues. V was clipped by 2 bases and J by 7 bases, with 18 bases between them. Germline V gives CDR1 SGHRS, CDR2 YFSETQ. CDR3 sequence reads: CASSFIGPGQGEKLFF. In nucleotides, the CDR3 is TGCGCCAGCAGCTTTATTGGACCTGGCCAGGGTGAAAAACTGTTTTTT.

The V gene is TRBV11-2, the J gene TRBJ1-1; D possibly corresponds to TRBD1 (5 bases). Germline V gene data show CDR1 as SGHAT and CDR2 as FQNNGV. The CDR3 has 14 amino acids. V lost 1 base, J lost 1 base, and 7 bases lay in between. CDR3 DNA sequence: TGTGCCAGCAGCTTAGTGAGGGGGAACACTGAAGCTTTCTTT. Encoded protein: CASSLVRGNTEAFF.

In this sample, this clone turned up a few times. One end of the junction fails to match germline, which may point to a read error. This chain links TRBV5-4 with TRBJ1-6; a weak D match, TRBD1 (6 bases). This CDR3 comprises 14 residues. The germline CDR1 and CDR2 sequences are SGHNT and YYREEE (reference sequence). The CDR3 loop is CASSLGQGNSPLHF. The CDR3 nucleotides read TGTGCCAGCAGCTTAGGGCAGGGGAATTCGCCCCTCCACTTT.

J is TRBJ2-1 and V is TRBV12-3 or TRBV12-4; D gene unclear. Trimming cost V 11 bases and J 7 bases, with 18 bases left between them. The CDR3 length is 13 residues. The CDR3 coding sequence is TGTGCCTCCCAAGGCAGTCAGCGTAATGAGCAGTTCTTC. Protein sequence: CASQGSQRNEQFF.

The genes are TRBV27 and TRBJ1-4; possible D gene TRBD1, 6 bases. CDR1 is MNHEY, CDR2 SMNVEV, per germline (reference sequence). This CDR3 is 13 amino acids long. Trimming stripped 5 bases from V and 3 bases from J, with 7 bases between. The CDR3: CASSDRPNEKLFF. The DNA of the CDR3 is TGTGCCAGCAGTGACAGGCCTAATGAAAAACTGTTTTTT.

This clone was seen more than once but under ten times. The J gene is TRBJ1-6, the V gene TRBV18; D gene unclear. Germline CDR1 reads KGHSH; CDR2 reads LQKENI. The V end lost 6 bases, the J end lost 8 bases, and 14 bases lay between the germline ends. CDR3 length: 14 residues. The CDR3: CASSPSQVDSPLHF. In DNA form, the CDR3 reads TGTGCCAGCTCCCCCTCCCAGGTGGATTCACCCCTCCACTTT.

This chain uses TRBV5-5 with TRBJ2-7; D is ambiguous. Trimming removed 4 bases at V and 2 bases at J, with 31 bases between. Per the germline V gene, CDR1 is SGHKS and CDR2 is YYEKEE (reference sequence). The CDR3 contains 20 residues. The chain's CDR3 is CASSLDPGLYPQRSPYEQYF. The CDR3 bases are TGTGCCAGCAGCCTGGATCCGGGTCTTTACCCCCAAAGGAGCCCCTACGAGCAGTACTTC.

The chain is built from TRBV19 and TRBJ1-4; 7 bases fit TRBD1. The CDR3 extends over 13 amino acids. Unmatched junction bases numbered 8, after V lost 9 bases and J lost 7 bases. The germline gives CDR1 LNHDA, CDR2 SQIVND (reference sequence). The CDR3 DNA reads as TGTGCCAGCACAGGGGATTCTTCTGAAAAACTGTTTTTT. Translating it yields CASTGDSSEKLFF.

V and J are TRBV2 and TRBJ2-2; possible D gene TRBD2, 5 bases. V lost 8 bases and J lost 1, with 11 bases in between. The length of the CDR3 is 14 residues. CDR1 and CDR2 (germline): SNHLY, FYNNEI. In nucleotides, the CDR3 is TGTGCCAGCGGAGGAACACGGAACACCGGGGAGCTGTTTTTT. Its translation is CASGGTRNTGELFF.

The J gene is TRBJ1-2, the V gene TRBV6-5, with D possibly TRBD1 on 6 matching bases. Germline CDR1 and CDR2: MNHEY and SVGAGI. The CDR3 is 15 amino acids. This CDR3 is CALNSRDITNYGYTF. The CDR3 nucleotides are TGTGCGTTAAATTCCAGGGACATAACTAACTATGGCTACACCTTC.